This is a list of T cell receptor beta chains from one sample in a study of CD8+ T cells in alopecia areata. Profiled with immunoSEQ multiplex PCR; TCRdb holds only in-frame clones, not every one. The sample has 4,000 or so clones, approximately 61% seen once; the top ten hold about 9.9%. Here the sequenced sample was skin, taken at roughly week 36, from a patient treated with tofacitinib. The receptors originated from a human donor with alopecia areata. The CDR3 runs from the conserved cysteine through the conserved F or W. Each record gives: CDR3 DNA, CDR3 protein, J gene, CDR3 length, D gene, clone size, V gene. The D gene is left open where the match is weak. Clone sizes are given selectively: once, few, many, or a class where the clone is expanded.

CDR3nt: TGTGCCAGCAGTTTCCTTCCGGGGACTAGCGGGGTAGCCAAAAACATTCAGTACTTC
CDR3aa: CASSFLPGTSGVAKNIQYF
j_gene: TRBJ2-4
len: 19
d_gene: TRBD2
abundance: -
v_gene: TRBV27

CDR3nt: TGTGCCAGCACCCACCCCGGGATCGGGGAGCTGTTTTTT
CDR3aa: CASTHPGIGELFF
j_gene: TRBJ2-2
len: 13
d_gene: -
abundance: few
v_gene: TRBV11-2

CDR3nt: TGTGCCAGCAGCCCGGGGGGGGAGACTGGGGCCAACGTCCTGACTTTC
CDR3aa: CASSPGGETGANVLTF
j_gene: TRBJ2-6
len: 16
d_gene: TRBD2
abundance: -
v_gene: TRBV4-2

CDR3nt: TGTGCCAGCAGGGGGACAGGGTCTGATGCACGCTATGGCTACACCTTC
CDR3aa: CASRGTGSDARYGYTF
j_gene: TRBJ1-2
len: 16
d_gene: TRBD1
abundance: -
v_gene: TRBV5-5

CDR3nt: TGCAGCGTTGATCTGGGCAGGGCTGTGACTGAAGCTTTCTTT
CDR3aa: CSVDLGRAVTEAFF
j_gene: TRBJ1-1
len: 14
d_gene: -
abundance: few
v_gene: TRBV29-1

CDR3nt: TGCAGCGTTGAACTAGGGGACGCATTCTATTACGAGCAGTACTTC
CDR3aa: CSVELGDAFYYEQYF
j_gene: TRBJ2-7
len: 15
d_gene: -
abundance: -
v_gene: TRBV29-1

CDR3nt: TGCGCCAGCAGCTTGGGCGGGATCGAAGCTTTCTTT
CDR3aa: CASSLGGIEAFF
j_gene: TRBJ1-1
len: 12
d_gene: -
abundance: -
v_gene: TRBV5-1

CDR3nt: TGCAGCGTGGACCCGGGGACACACGAAGAGACCCAGTACTTC
CDR3aa: CSVDPGTHEETQYF
j_gene: TRBJ2-5
len: 14
d_gene: -
abundance: -
v_gene: TRBV29-1

CDR3nt: TGTGCCAGCAGAGTCAGGGGGCTTGGGCGCCCAGTTAACACTGAAGCTTTCTTT
CDR3aa: CASRVRGLGRPVNTEAFF
j_gene: TRBJ1-1
len: 18
d_gene: -
abundance: -
v_gene: TRBV21-1

CDR3nt: TGTGCCAGCAGCTTAAAGCTGGCGCTAGCGGGAGGATCCTCATACGAGCAGTACTTC
CDR3aa: CASSLKLALAGGSSYEQYF
j_gene: TRBJ2-7
len: 19
d_gene: TRBD2
abundance: few
v_gene: TRBV11-2

CDR3nt: TGTGCCAGCAGCCGCCCCAACAGAACCACAGATACGCAGTATTTT
CDR3aa: CASSRPNRTTDTQYF
j_gene: TRBJ2-3
len: 15
d_gene: -
abundance: -
v_gene: TRBV5-4

CDR3nt: TGCGCCAGCAGCCAAGAGGGGACTAGCGGTTACAATGAGCAGTTCTTC
CDR3aa: CASSQEGTSGYNEQFF
j_gene: TRBJ2-1
len: 16
d_gene: TRBD2
abundance: once
v_gene: TRBV4-1

CDR3nt: TGTGCCAGCAGCTTCGGGGGAGCCCCAATGGAGACCCAGTACTTC
CDR3aa: CASSFGGAPMETQYF
j_gene: TRBJ2-5
len: 15
d_gene: -
abundance: -
v_gene: TRBV11-1

CDR3nt: TGTGCCAGCAGCTTGAGAACAGTCTCTGGGGCCAACGTCCTGACTTTC
CDR3aa: CASSLRTVSGANVLTF
j_gene: TRBJ2-6
len: 16
d_gene: -
abundance: few
v_gene: TRBV7-2

CDR3nt: TGTGCCAGCAGCCCGCTCGGCGGGTACCGCAGGGAGCTGTTTTTT
CDR3aa: CASSPLGGYRRELFF
j_gene: TRBJ2-2
len: 15
d_gene: -
abundance: -
v_gene: TRBV7-9

CDR3nt: TGTGCCAGCTGGAGGGACAGGGCTGGCTACACCTTC
CDR3aa: CASWRDRAGYTF
j_gene: TRBJ1-2
len: 12
d_gene: TRBD1
abundance: -
v_gene: TRBV6-5

CDR3nt: TGTGCCAGCACCTCACCAACCAGAAATGAGCAGTTCTTC
CDR3aa: CASTSPTRNEQFF
j_gene: TRBJ2-1
len: 13
d_gene: -
abundance: -
v_gene: TRBV7-9

CDR3nt: TGTGCCAGCAGTGACACAGGTCCTAGCAATCAGCCCCAGCATTTT
CDR3aa: CASSDTGPSNQPQHF
j_gene: TRBJ1-5
len: 15
d_gene: -
abundance: -
v_gene: TRBV27

CDR3nt: TGTGCCAGCAGCCCCACTAGCGGGGGGCTTGCGGGCGAGCAGTACTTC
CDR3aa: CASSPTSGGLAGEQYF
j_gene: TRBJ2-7
len: 16
d_gene: TRBD2
abundance: -
v_gene: TRBV7-9

CDR3nt: TGTGCCAGCAGCCCCGAAAGACAGGGACCCCTTGATTATGGCTACACCTTC
CDR3aa: CASSPERQGPLDYGYTF
j_gene: TRBJ1-2
len: 17
d_gene: TRBD1
abundance: -
v_gene: TRBV7-8

CDR3nt: TGTGCCAGCAGCTTTGAGGACAGGGGCTACAATGAGCAGTTCTTC
CDR3aa: CASSFEDRGYNEQFF
j_gene: TRBJ2-1
len: 15
d_gene: TRBD1
abundance: -
v_gene: TRBV5-5

CDR3nt: TGTGCCAGCAGTATGCCGGGACAGGGGAGCTATGAGCAGTTCTTC
CDR3aa: CASSMPGQGSYEQFF
j_gene: TRBJ2-1
len: 15
d_gene: TRBD1
abundance: -
v_gene: TRBV6-1

CDR3nt: TGTGCCAGTACCCGGGACACCCATGGCTACACCTTC
CDR3aa: CASTRDTHGYTF
j_gene: TRBJ1-2
len: 12
d_gene: -
abundance: -
v_gene: TRBV19

CDR3nt: TGTGCCACCACTGCCAGCGGCCCCTACGAGCAGTACTTC
CDR3aa: CATTASGPYEQYF
j_gene: TRBJ2-7
len: 13
d_gene: -
abundance: once
v_gene: TRBV6-6

CDR3nt: TGCAGCGTTTTCACAGGCCAAGAGACCCAGTACTTC
CDR3aa: CSVFTGQETQYF
j_gene: TRBJ2-5
len: 12
d_gene: -
abundance: -
v_gene: TRBV29-1

CDR3nt: TGCGCCAGCAGTCCCCCCGGGGGCAGGGGGTCCTACGAGCAGTACTTC
CDR3aa: CASSPPGGRGSYEQYF
j_gene: TRBJ2-7
len: 16
d_gene: -
abundance: -
v_gene: TRBV23-1

CDR3nt: TGTGCCAGCAGCCCAACCGCCTACGGGCTCTACGAGCAGTACTTC
CDR3aa: CASSPTAYGLYEQYF
j_gene: TRBJ2-7
len: 15
d_gene: -
abundance: -
v_gene: TRBV27

CDR3nt: TGCGCCAGCAGCTTGGGCAGGGCGGATACGCAGTATTTT
CDR3aa: CASSLGRADTQYF
j_gene: TRBJ2-3
len: 13
d_gene: -
abundance: once
v_gene: TRBV5-1

CDR3nt: TGCAGCGTCCGCCGGGACACAAACTCCTACGAGCAGTACTTC
CDR3aa: CSVRRDTNSYEQYF
j_gene: TRBJ2-7
len: 14
d_gene: -
abundance: few
v_gene: TRBV29-1

CDR3nt: TGTGCCAGCAAGCCGTGGGGAGGTGACAATGAGCAGTTCTTC
CDR3aa: CASKPWGGDNEQFF
j_gene: TRBJ2-1
len: 14
d_gene: -
abundance: -
v_gene: TRBV6-5

CDR3nt: TGTGCCAGCAGCCCGCCAAGGGACAGGGTAACCTGGGGTGGGTTCTTC
CDR3aa: CASSPPRDRVTWGGFF
j_gene: TRBJ2-1
len: 16
d_gene: TRBD1
abundance: few
v_gene: TRBV7-9

CDR3nt: TGTGCCACCACCGGTCGGGGCATCGGCAATCAGCCCCAGCATTTT
CDR3aa: CATTGRGIGNQPQHF
j_gene: TRBJ1-5
len: 15
d_gene: -
abundance: -
v_gene: TRBV6-5

CDR3nt: TGTGCCAGCAGCACCAGACAGGGAGTTTCCGGAAACACCATATATTTT
CDR3aa: CASSTRQGVSGNTIYF
j_gene: TRBJ1-3
len: 16
d_gene: TRBD1
abundance: -
v_gene: TRBV9

CDR3nt: TGTGCCAGTACCCAGACAGGCCAACCTGGTGGCTACACCTTC
CDR3aa: CASTQTGQPGGYTF
j_gene: TRBJ1-2
len: 14
d_gene: -
abundance: -
v_gene: TRBV19

CDR3nt: TGTGCCAGCAGCCAGACAGGGGGCCAGTACAATGAGCAGTTCTTC
CDR3aa: CASSQTGGQYNEQFF
j_gene: TRBJ2-1
len: 15
d_gene: TRBD1
abundance: -
v_gene: TRBV11-2